The text below deals with one T cell receptor (beta chain). Sequencing used immunoSEQ multiplex PCR; TCRdb keeps in-frame clones, though not all of them. The table shows approximately 230,000 clones, with about nine tenths occurring only once. The Seattle patients joined while their infection was active and were tracked longitudinally afterward. V lost 6 bases and J lost 7; bases outside the gene matches: 7. Looked up from germline, CDR1 is SNHLY and CDR2 is FYNNEI. The CDR3 is 14 amino acids. The record originates from a study of blood T cell repertoires in COVID-19. This TCR was sampled from a woman in her 30s with COVID-19, enrolled during active disease. Sequenced sample: peripheral blood. V and J are TRBV2 and TRBJ2-5, with 11 positions matching TRBD1. The CDR3 DNA reads as TGTGCCAGCAGAGGACAGGGGGCGCCGGGGACCCAGTACTTC. Its protein product is CASRGQGAPGTQYF.